Many counts were recorded for the clone carrying this T cell receptor beta chain. Its matching antigen is unknown. Per the germline V gene, CDR1 is MGHRA and CDR2 is YSYEKL. Trimming pared 1 base from V and 4 bases from J, leaving 10 bases between. The CDR3 runs to 14 residues. This record comes from a study of response to subunit inactivated influenza vaccine. Findings and caveats of the study: There was a suggestion from the authors that each seasonal influenza vaccination recruits few new T cells.

MiXCR, applied by TCRdb to the RT-PCR reads, yields one record per CDR3 protein. The sample yields 490,000 or so distinct CDR3 sequences, around 8% seen once. The chain employs TRBV4-1 and TRBJ2-5; D possibly corresponds to TRBD1 (6 bases). Sequencing was performed on PBMCs from blood, taken approximately 25 months after vaccination. This TCR came from a man between 50 and 69 years old who received an inactivated influenza vaccine. In DNA form, the CDR3 reads TGCGCCAGCAGCCAAGGGGGACAACGAGAGACCCAGTACTTC. It specifies CASSQGGQRETQYF.